The clone carrying this TCR beta chain occurred once. The CDR3 consists of 15 residues. CDR1 KGHSH and CDR2 LQKENI come from the germline V gene. Trimming at V came to 5 bases and at J to 5 bases, leaving 10 bases not matched to a gene. The data were taken from a study of T cell changes during pregnancy in multiple sclerosis. Assay: immunoSEQ multiplex PCR; the TCRdb copy retains only in-frame clones and omits some. Here the sample spans about 49,000 clones, more than 85% being singletons. The sample in question was CD8+ T cells from peripheral blood mononuclear cells, obtained in the first trimester of pregnancy. The V call is TRBV18, the J call TRBJ2-3, with 7 bases identical to TRBD2. This clonotype was sampled from a female donor with multiple sclerosis, enrolled in a pregnancy study. CDR3 in DNA: TGTGCCAGCTCAGTAGGGACTACATTGGGAGATACGCAGTATTTT. Translated: CASSVGTTLGDTQYF.